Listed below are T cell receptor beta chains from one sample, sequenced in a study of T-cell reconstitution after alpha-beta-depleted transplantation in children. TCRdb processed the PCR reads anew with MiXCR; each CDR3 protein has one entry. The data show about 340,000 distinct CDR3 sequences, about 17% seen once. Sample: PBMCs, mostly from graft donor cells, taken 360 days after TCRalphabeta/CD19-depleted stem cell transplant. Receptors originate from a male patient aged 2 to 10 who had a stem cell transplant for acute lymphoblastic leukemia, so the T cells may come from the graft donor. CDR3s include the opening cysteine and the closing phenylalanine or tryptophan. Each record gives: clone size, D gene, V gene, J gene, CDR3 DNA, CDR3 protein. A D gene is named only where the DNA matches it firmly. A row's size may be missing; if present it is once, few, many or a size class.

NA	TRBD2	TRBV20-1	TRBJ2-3	TGCAGTGCTTCACTAGCGGGGCCTAGCACAGATACGCAGTATTTT	CSASLAGPSTDTQYF
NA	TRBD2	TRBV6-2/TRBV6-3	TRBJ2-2	TGTGCCAGCAGTTACTCGTACCTATATAGCGGGGTAAACACCGGGGAGCTGTTTTTT	CASSYSYLYSGVNTGELFF
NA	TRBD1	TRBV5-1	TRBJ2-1	TGCGCCAGCTGGTTAAGACAGGGGCTGAATGAGCAGTTCTTC	CASWLRQGLNEQFF
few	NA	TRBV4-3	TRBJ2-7	TGCGCCAGCAGCCAAGGGGTGTCAAGGGGTGTTATGGGCGAGCAGTACTTC	CASSQGVSRGVMGEQYF
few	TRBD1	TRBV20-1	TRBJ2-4	TGCAGTGCTAGAGGATCTCTGGACAGGGCCAAAAACATTCAGTACTTC	CSARGSLDRAKNIQYF
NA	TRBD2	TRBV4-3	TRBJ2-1	TGCGCCAGCAGCCAAAGTCTAGCGGGAGGAGTAAATGAGCAGTTCTTC	CASSQSLAGGVNEQFF
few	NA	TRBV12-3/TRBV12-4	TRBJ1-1	TGTGCCAGCAGGCCCTACAGGAACACTGAAGCTTTCTTT	CASRPYRNTEAFF
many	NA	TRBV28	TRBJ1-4	TGTGCCAGCAGAAACGGGCAGAGGGGTGAAAAACTGTTTTTT	CASRNGQRGEKLFF
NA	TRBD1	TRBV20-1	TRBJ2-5	TGCAGTGCTACCGGGACAGGAGAGACCCAGTACTTC	CSATGTGETQYF
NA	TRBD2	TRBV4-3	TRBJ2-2	TGCGCCAGCAGCCAAGCCTGGACTAGCGGGACCGGGGAGCTGTTTTTT	CASSQAWTSGTGELFF
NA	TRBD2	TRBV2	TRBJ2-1	TGTGCCAGCAGTTTAAGGGGTAGCGGGACTGGGATATCCTACAATGAGCAGTTCTTC	CASSLRGSGTGISYNEQFF
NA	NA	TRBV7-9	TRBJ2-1	TGTGCCAGCAGCTTAGACAGGGTTTTCGATGAGCAGTTCTTC	CASSLDRVFDEQFF